This T cell receptor beta chain was sequenced during a study of blood T cell repertoires in COVID-19. In the study overall: Samples of COVID-19 (acute and convalescent) were obtained from the United States, Italy and Spain. PBMCs, B-cell-depleted T cells, or T cells provided the cDNA or gDNA that made up the material.

CDR1 MNHEY and CDR2 SVGAGI come from the germline V gene. After removal of 5 bases from V and 5 bases from J, the junction contained 7 bases not matched to a gene. CDR3 length equals 15 residues. In the original analysis: Estimation of nucleated cell counts was performed using reference gene primer amplification. TCRdb's copy holds only in-frame clones and misses some; the assay was immunoSEQ multiplex PCR. V and J calls and clone size follow that table, whereas D and trimming were derived from the DNA. The profile shows about 350,000 clones, over 85% of them singletons. It was during active infection that Seattle patients were enrolled and then longitudinally followed.

The chain is built from TRBV6-5 and TRBJ2-1, with 9 bases lining up with TRBD1. The sequence came from a woman in her fifties or sixties with COVID-19, enrolled during active disease. What was sequenced was peripheral blood. The CDR3 protein is CASSSDRGSNNEQFF. The DNA for the CDR3 is TGTGCCAGCAGTAGTGACAGGGGGTCAAACAATGAGCAGTTCTTC.